These 15 T cell receptor beta chains came from one sample sequenced in a study of shared clonotypes between healthy human individuals. Assay used: immunoSEQ multiplex PCR; TCRdb lists only in-frame clones, some missing. The sample carries 2,500,000 or so clones, around 90% recorded once. Sequenced sample: naive CD4+ T cells from PBMCs. Specified subset: CD45RA+ positively selected. These receptors originate from a young man in good health. Some clones in this sample may be carry-over from other donors' samples.

The rearrangement links TRBV5-1 to TRBJ2-7, with D tentatively TRBD2 (6 bases). The CDR3 sequence is 14 residues long. The germline V and J ends were trimmed by 3 bases and 2 bases, with 12 bases remaining between them. The germline CDR1 and CDR2 sequences are SGHRS and YFSETQ. CDR3 sequence (DNA): TGCGCCAGCAGCTCCGGGACTTTTACCTACGAGCAGTACTTC. This sequence encodes CASSSGTFTYEQYF.

The chain is built from TRBV29-1 and TRBJ2-7; D is possibly TRBD1 or TRBD2 (5 bases each). This CDR3 is built from 14 residues. V lost 2 bases and J 2 bases, leaving 13 bases between the germline ends. Per the germline V gene, CDR1 is SQVTM and CDR2 is ANQGSEA. CDR3: CSVERQGPTYEQYF. For the CDR3, the DNA is TGCAGCGTTGAAAGGCAGGGACCAACCTACGAGCAGTACTTC.

This rearrangement joins TRBV23-1 to TRBJ1-3; possibly TRBD1 for D (6 bases). TRBV23-1 falls under the ORF class, with uncertain function. The CDR3 length is 15 residues. V was shortened by 8 bases and J by 0 bases, with 14 bases between the two germline ends. The CDR3: CASQRTVTSGNTIYF. DNA of the CDR3: TGCGCCAGCCAAAGGACAGTAACCTCTGGAAACACCATATATTTT.

The chain combines TRBV7-9 with TRBJ1-2; TRBD1 matches at 10 bases. The CDR3 is made up of 13 amino acids. J gave up 4 bases and V 8 bases, and 4 bases lay outside the gene matches. In germline, CDR1 is SEHNR, CDR2 FQNEAQ (reference sequence). CDR3 region: CASGTGDTYGYTF. CDR3 nucleotide sequence: TGTGCCAGCGGGACAGGGGATACCTATGGCTACACCTTC.

The chain couples TRBV5-1 to TRBJ2-7; 8 bases align to TRBD1. With 0 bases clipped from V and 4 bases from J, the junction kept 6 bases outside the gene matches. This CDR3 contains 15 residues. In germline, CDR1 is SGHRS, CDR2 YFSETQ. CDR3 loop: CASSLETGVGYEQYF. CDR3 in DNA: TGCGCCAGCAGCTTGGAGACAGGGGTAGGGTACGAGCAGTACTTC.

This chain connects TRBV27 to TRBJ1-2; no firm D call. The V and J ends lost 1 base and 8 bases respectively, with 20 bases between them. The CDR3 runs to 16 residues. Germline assignment: CDR1 MNHEY and CDR2 SMNVEV (reference sequence). The CDR3 coding sequence is TGTGCCAGCAGTTTATTGGGAAGTCTCACTGCGAGGGGCTACACCTTC. The encoded protein is CASSLLGSLTARGYTF.

The V and J genes are TRBV28 and TRBJ2-7; possibly TRBD2 for D (5 bases). In germline, CDR1 is MDHEN, CDR2 SYDVKM. CDR3 length equals 12 residues. V lost 7 bases to trimming and J lost 2 bases, with 9 bases between them. CDR3 sequence (DNA): TGTGCCAGCATGGAGCGGACCTACGAGCAGTACTTC. Translating gives CASMERTYEQYF. The full variable domain, rest sourced from reference TRBV28 and TRBJ2-7, is DVKVTQSSRYLVKRTGEKVFLECVQDMDHENMFWYRQDPGLGLRLIYFSYDVKMKEKGDIPEGYSVSREKKERFSLILESASTNQTSMYLCASMERTYEQYFGPGTRLTVT.

The CDR3: CASSRDGHYEQYF. The CDR3 bases are TGTGCCAGCAGTCGTGACGGACACTACGAGCAGTACTTC. The J gene is TRBJ2-7, the V gene TRBV28; TRBD1 is a possible D gene (5 bases). The CDR3 totals 13 residues. CDR1 and CDR2 (germline): MDHEN, SYDVKM. V was pared by 5 bases and J by 3 bases, with 11 bases between.

Here the CDR3 DNA reads TGTGCCAGTAGTACAGACAGGGGTCCCCCCGCCGGGGAGCTGTTTTTT. This sequence encodes CASSTDRGPPAGELFF. The J gene is TRBJ2-2, the V gene TRBV19; 8 bases are shared with TRBD1. CDR1 is LNHDA and CDR2 is SQIVND in the germline V gene (reference sequence). The CDR3 runs 16 residues. With V trimmed by 4 bases and J by 6 bases, 10 bases remained unmatched.

The V and J genes are TRBV28 and TRBJ1-2; D may be TRBD1 (6 bases). V lost 6 bases, J lost 4 bases, and 12 bases lay in between. The germline CDR1 and CDR2 sequences are MDHEN and SYDVKM. The CDR3 sequence is 13 residues long. The DNA for the CDR3 is TGTGCCAGCAGCTATGGGGGCCTCTATGGCTACACCTTC. Translated: CASSYGGLYGYTF.

The chain links TRBV7-2 to TRBJ1-5; TRBD1 agrees at 7 bases. Germline lookup yields CDR1 SGHTA and CDR2 FQGNSA. CDR3 length: 15 amino acids. V lost 1 base, J lost 7 bases, and 7 bases stayed unmatched. Here the CDR3 DNA reads TGTGCCAGCAGCTTAGGGATAGGGGGCAGGCAGCCCCAGCATTTT. Amino acids: CASSLGIGGRQPQHF.

J is TRBJ2-3 and V is TRBV2; D gene ambiguous. The CDR3 runs to 14 residues. Germline CDR1 SNHLY, CDR2 FYNNEI. Trimming took 6 bases from V and 2 from J, leaving 12 bases between them. In nucleotides, the CDR3 is TGTGCCAGCAGCCTTATCTTATCCACAGATACGCAGTATTTT. Translating gives CASSLILSTDTQYF.

This chain connects TRBV6-5 to TRBJ2-7, with unresolved D. The CDR3 is 13 residues long. V lost 6 bases and J 1 base, leaving 10 bases between the germline ends. Germline values: CDR1 MNHEY, CDR2 SVGAGI. DNA of the CDR3: TGTGCCAGCAGCTTACCCGGATCCTACGAGCAGTACTTC. Its protein is CASSLPGSYEQYF.

The chain employs TRBV7-9 and TRBJ2-3, with a tentative D call TRBD2 (6 bases). Germline V gene data show CDR1 as SEHNR and CDR2 as FQNEAQ (reference sequence). The CDR3 runs 15 residues. V was trimmed by 5 bases and J by 0 bases, leaving 12 bases between them. CDR3 DNA: TGTGCCAGCAGCAGAGACCTAGCGAGCACAGATACGCAGTATTTT. Its translation is CASSRDLASTDTQYF.

The chain joins TRBV11-2 to TRBJ2-1; maybe TRBD2 (6 bases). The CDR3 is made up of 16 amino acids. Trimming removed 5 bases from V and 8 bases from J, with 22 bases in between. Germline V gene sequence: CDR1 SGHAT, CDR2 FQNNGV. The CDR3 sequence is CASSPSFAGLLHEQFF. The CDR3 DNA follows: TGTGCCAGCAGCCCCTCTTTTGCGGGATTGCTCCATGAGCAGTTCTTC.